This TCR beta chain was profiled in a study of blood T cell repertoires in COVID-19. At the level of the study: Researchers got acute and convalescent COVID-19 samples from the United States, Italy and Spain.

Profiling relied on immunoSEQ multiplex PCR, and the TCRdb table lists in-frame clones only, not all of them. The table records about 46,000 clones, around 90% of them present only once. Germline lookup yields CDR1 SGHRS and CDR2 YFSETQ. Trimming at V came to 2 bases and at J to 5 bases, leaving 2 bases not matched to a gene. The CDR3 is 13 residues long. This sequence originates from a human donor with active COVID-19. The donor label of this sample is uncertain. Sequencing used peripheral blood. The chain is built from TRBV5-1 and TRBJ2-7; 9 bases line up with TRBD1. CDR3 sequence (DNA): TGCGCCAGCAGCTTACAGGGGGCCGACGAGCAGTACTTC. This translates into CASSLQGADEQYF.